These 31 T cell receptor beta chains were sequenced from one sample in a study of CD8 T cells in ankylosing spondylitis. TCRdb independently ran MiXCR on the 5' RACE reads; one entry per CDR3 protein. Counted here are roughly 230,000 distinct CDR3 sequences, about 20% occurring once; the ten biggest clones make up approximately 32%. Sequenced material: blood, either unsorted or a sorted T cell fraction (not recorded which). All receptors come from a male donor with ankylosing spondylitis or in good health (not recorded which).

This clonotype was seen only a few times. The chain employs TRBV5-1 and TRBJ2-1, with D maybe TRBD2 (5 bases). This CDR3 is 17 amino acids long. V dropped 1 base and J dropped 1 base, with 15 bases sitting between them. Germline-derived CDR1 and CDR2 are SGHRS and YFSETQ. CDR3 region: CASSLPDYSFSYNEQFF. As DNA, the CDR3 is TGCGCCAGCAGCTTGCCAGACTACTCCTTTTCCTACAATGAGCAGTTCTTC.

This clonotype was found many times. J is TRBJ2-7 and V is TRBV4-3; D unresolved. CDR3 length equals 16 residues. V lost 0 bases and J lost 4, with 16 bases in between. The germline gives CDR1 LGHNA, CDR2 YSLEER. CDR3 protein: CASSQDRAASLYEQYF. The CDR3 DNA reads as TGCGCCAGCAGCCAAGATCGGGCAGCCTCCCTTTACGAGCAGTACTTC.

The chain couples TRBV5-1 to TRBJ2-7; D remains ambiguous. Trimming cost V 6 bases and J 2 bases, with 15 bases left between them. CDR1 is SGHRS and CDR2 is YFSETQ in the germline V gene. The CDR3 is 14 amino acids. CDR3 sequence: CASTLGDGTYEQYF. CDR3 DNA: TGCGCCAGCACCCTGGGCGACGGAACCTACGAGCAGTACTTC.

In this sample, this clonotype turned up once. The chain couples TRBV4-2 to TRBJ2-7; TRBD2 might be the D (5 bases). The CDR3 contains 15 residues. Germline assignment: CDR1 LGHNA and CDR2 YNFKEQ. Trimming pared 0 bases from V and 0 bases from J, leaving 9 bases between. CDR3 region: CASSQDLEDSYEQYF. CDR3 bases: TGTGCCAGCAGCCAAGATTTGGAGGACTCCTACGAGCAGTACTTC.

This clonotype was observed many times. The V call is TRBV6-5, the J call TRBJ2-1; a weak D match, TRBD1 (8 bases). Trimming shortened V by 4 bases and J by 4 bases, and 11 bases separated the two germline ends. This CDR3 is built from 14 residues. The germline gives CDR1 MNHEY, CDR2 SVGAGI. CDR3 sequence (DNA): TGTGCCAGCAGTTCACAGGGGGGGTACAATGAGCAGTTCTTC. Translated: CASSSQGGYNEQFF.

The chain combines TRBV7-6 with TRBJ2-7; D call uncertain. Germline V gene data show CDR1 as SGHVS and CDR2 as FNYEAQ. Trimming left V 2 bases short and J 2 bases short, with 10 bases between. There are 14 residues in the CDR3. CDR3 sequence reads: CASSLFPETYEQYF. Written as DNA, the CDR3 is TGTGCCAGCAGCTTATTTCCGGAGACCTACGAGCAGTACTTC.

Only a few counts were recorded for this clonotype. The genes are TRBV7-9 and TRBJ1-4, with a weak D call TRBD1 (5 bases). The V gene's germline CDR1 is SEHNR and CDR2 FQNEAQ (reference sequence). V was clipped by 4 bases and J by 0 bases, with 12 bases between them. CDR3 size: 16 residues. The CDR3 is CASSSQRGTTNEKLFF. The DNA of the CDR3 is TGTGCCAGCAGCTCGCAACGGGGGACAACTAATGAAAAACTGTTTTTT.

The gene calls are TRBV9 and TRBJ1-5; D unclear. The ends were cut back, 0 bases at V and 0 bases at J, with 10 bases in the middle. The V gene's germline CDR1 is SGDLS and CDR2 YYNGEE. This CDR3 contains 16 residues. The CDR3 DNA reads as TGTGCCAGCAGCGTAGCCAGGAATTATAGCAATCAGCCCCAGCATTTT. Translation gives CASSVARNYSNQPQHF.

The J gene is TRBJ2-1, the V gene TRBV7-9; D possibly corresponds to TRBD2 (6 bases). The CDR3 is 15 amino acids. Trimming shortened V by 0 bases and J by 4 bases, and 10 bases separated the two germline ends. Germline V gives CDR1 SEHNR, CDR2 FQNEAQ (reference sequence). CDR3 coding DNA: TGTGCCAGCAGCTTAGCGCCTAGCGAGTACAATGAGCAGTTCTTC. Translation gives CASSLAPSEYNEQFF.

The rearrangement joins TRBV28 to TRBJ2-7; weak D call: TRBD2 (5 bases). The length of the CDR3 is 16 residues. CDR1 is MDHEN and CDR2 is SYDVKM in the germline V gene. Trimming cost V 3 bases and J 1 base, with 16 bases left between them. The DNA of the CDR3 is TGTGCCAGCAGTTTGAATTGGCTAGCTGCTTCCTACGAGCAGTACTTC. The encoded protein is CASSLNWLAASYEQYF.

Only a few counts were recorded for this clonotype. V is TRBV5-6 and J is TRBJ2-1; no definite D call. The V gene's germline CDR1 is SGHDT and CDR2 YYEEEE. V lost 2 bases and J 6 bases, leaving 9 bases between the germline ends. This CDR3 is built from 13 residues. This chain's CDR3 is CASSFRVGNEQFF. CDR3 sequence (DNA): TGTGCCAGCAGCTTCCGGGTGGGCAATGAGCAGTTCTTC.

Only a few counts were recorded for this clonotype. The rearrangement joins TRBV12-3 or TRBV12-4 to TRBJ2-5, with D possibly matching TRBD1 (6 bases). This CDR3 has 14 amino acids. The V end was cut by 5 bases, the J end by 3 bases, with 13 bases between. The CDR3 nucleotides read TGTGCCAGCAGTCCAGTGTGGACAGAAGAGACCCAGTACTTC. Its translation: CASSPVWTEETQYF.

V and J are TRBV10-3 and TRBJ2-7; weak D call: TRBD2 (5 bases). The CDR3 loop spans 13 amino acids. Germline CDR1 reads ENHRY; CDR2 reads SYGVKD. Written as DNA, the CDR3 is TGTGCTACCGTTGGCGGGCTCCCCTACGAGCAGTACTTC. This translates into CATVGGLPYEQYF.

J is TRBJ2-1 and V is TRBV19; D perhaps matches TRBD1 (5 bases). V was clipped by 5 bases and J by 4 bases, with 24 bases between them. This CDR3 is built from 18 residues. Germline V gene data show CDR1 as LNHDA and CDR2 as SQIVND (reference sequence). CDR3 coding DNA: TGTGCCAGTAGTCCGTACATCGGGCCTCAGGGTGGATACAATGAGCAGTTCTTC. This translates into CASSPYIGPQGGYNEQFF.

The sample holds a few counts of this clonotype. The V and J genes are TRBV10-3 and TRBJ2-1; 7 bases agree with TRBD2. The CDR3 contains 17 residues. CDR1 is ENHRY, CDR2 SYGVKD, per germline. V shed 0 bases, J shed 3 bases, and the junction held 8 bases outside the gene matches. The CDR3 loop reads CAISESEAGAHYNEQFF. The CDR3 nucleotides are TGTGCCATCAGTGAGTCGGAGGCGGGAGCCCACTACAATGAGCAGTTCTTC.

The chain joins TRBV27 to TRBJ2-7, with D uncertain. Trimming cost V 5 bases and J 3 bases, with 11 bases left between them. In germline, CDR1 is MNHEY, CDR2 SMNVEV (reference sequence). The CDR3 has 13 amino acids. CDR3 residues: CASSTGPVYEQYF. The CDR3 bases are TGTGCCAGCAGTACCGGACCGGTCTACGAGCAGTACTTC.

This clonotype was seen a few times. The chain has TRBV29-1 and TRBJ2-3; the match to TRBD1 covers 9 bases. This CDR3 has 14 amino acids. Germline V gives CDR1 SQVTM, CDR2 ANQGSEA. Germline trimming cut 3 bases from V and 4 bases from J; bases unmatched to any gene: 5. CDR3 amino acids: CSVEGTGTADTQYF. As DNA, the CDR3 is TGCAGCGTTGAGGGGACAGGGACGGCAGATACGCAGTATTTT.

The V gene is TRBV29-1, the J gene TRBJ2-7, with D possibly called TRBD1 or TRBD2 (5 bases each). CDR1 and CDR2 from the germline V gene are SQVTM and ANQGSEA. Deletions cut 5 bases from V and 4 bases from J, with 15 bases between. The CDR3 has 13 amino acids. In DNA form, the CDR3 reads TGCAGCGTTCCCGGGGACGGCATATACGAGCAGTACTTC. Amino acids: CSVPGDGIYEQYF.

V gene TRBV12-3 or TRBV12-4 combines with J gene TRBJ2-2, with D perhaps TRBD2 (5 bases). The CDR3 is 16 residues long. The V gene lost 4 bases and the J gene lost 6 bases, with 18 bases spanning the gap. As DNA, the CDR3 is TGTGCCAGCAGTTCAAGCACTAGTATTTGGGCCGGGGAGCTGTTTTTT. It codes for CASSSSTSIWAGELFF.

This clonotype occurred many times. The chain recombines TRBV12-3 or TRBV12-4 with TRBJ2-1; D gene ambiguous. V shed 6 bases and J shed 5 bases, with 17 bases lying between them. This CDR3 has 15 amino acids. The CDR3 DNA follows: TGTGCCAGCAGCCCACCGGCGCGGCCCGACAATGAGCAGTTCTTC. Its protein is CASSPPARPDNEQFF.

V gene TRBV7-2 combines with J gene TRBJ2-1; 11 bases match TRBD2. The CDR3 consists of 16 residues. Germline lookup yields CDR1 SGHTA and CDR2 FQGNSA. V trimming: 4 bases; J trimming: 4 bases; junction bases outside the gene matches: 6. The CDR3 bases are TGTGCCAGCAGCTCACCGGGACTAGCGGTATACAATGAGCAGTTCTTC. It encodes CASSSPGLAVYNEQFF.

The genes are TRBV12-3 or TRBV12-4 and TRBJ2-7; D is ambiguous. V lost 3 bases to trimming and J lost 5 bases, with 11 bases between them. CDR3 length equals 13 residues. CDR3 amino acids: CASSFMIGNEQYF. The CDR3 DNA is TGTGCCAGCAGTTTTATGATTGGGAACGAGCAGTACTTC.

The chain combines TRBV4-1 with TRBJ2-3, with TRBD2 identical over 11 bases. The CDR3 runs to 16 residues. CDR1 and CDR2 from the germline V gene are MGHRA and YSYEKL. J gave up 4 bases and V 3 bases, and 6 bases lay outside the gene matches. The CDR3 nucleotides read TGCGCCAGCAGCCATTTACTAGCGGGAGATTCAGATACGCAGTATTTT. Its protein is CASSHLLAGDSDTQYF.

The chain has TRBV2 and TRBJ2-3, with 9 bases aligning to TRBD1. CDR1 and CDR2 (germline): SNHLY, FYNNEI. The CDR3 loop spans 15 amino acids. V lost 5 bases to trimming and J lost 3 bases; unmatched junction nucleotides: 6. CDR3 region: CASSSGTGTTDTQYF. The DNA of the CDR3 is TGTGCCAGCAGTAGCGGGACAGGGACAACAGATACGCAGTATTTT.

Only a few counts were recorded for this clonotype. The chain recombines TRBV7-9 with TRBJ2-2; D not certain. This CDR3 has 16 amino acids. The V gene's germline CDR1 is SEHNR and CDR2 FQNEAQ (reference sequence). V gave up 1 base and J gave up 0 bases, with 9 bases separating them. The CDR3 sequence: CASSLEPIANTGELFF. CDR3 bases: TGTGCCAGCAGCTTAGAGCCGATCGCGAACACCGGGGAGCTGTTTTTT.

This clonotype was seen a few times. This chain joins TRBV5-4 and TRBJ1-5; possibly TRBD1 for D (5 bases). The germline V gene has CDR1 SGHNT and CDR2 YYREEE (reference sequence). The CDR3 totals 19 residues. Deletions cut 0 bases from V and 0 bases from J, with 19 bases between. This CDR3 is CASSLEGGVSLGSNQPQHF. The CDR3 DNA reads as TGTGCCAGCAGCTTGGAGGGAGGGGTTTCCCTCGGTAGCAATCAGCCCCAGCATTTT.

This chain connects TRBV6-5 to TRBJ1-5; no clear D gene. Germline lookup yields CDR1 MNHEY and CDR2 SVGAGI. There are 15 residues in the CDR3. V lost 2 bases and J 4 bases, leaving 12 bases between the germline ends. CDR3 protein: CASSYMGVGNQPQHF. The CDR3, as DNA: TGTGCCAGCAGTTACATGGGAGTGGGGAATCAGCCCCAGCATTTT.

This clonotype has only a few counts. This chain uses TRBV6-1 with TRBJ2-1; 9 bases agree with TRBD2. The germline gives CDR1 MNHNS, CDR2 SASEGT. The CDR3 has 14 amino acids. With V trimmed by 6 bases and J by 8 bases, 8 bases remained unmatched. In DNA form, the CDR3 reads TGTGCCAGCAGACCAATAGCGGGAGTCCATGAGCAGTTCTTC. Protein sequence: CASRPIAGVHEQFF.

The rearrangement links TRBV27 to TRBJ2-2; 7 positions agree with TRBD1. V was clipped by 6 bases and J by 6 bases; unmatched bases: 1. Germline V lookup: CDR1 MNHEY, CDR2 SMNVEV (reference sequence). CDR3 length equals 12 residues. The CDR3 DNA reads TGTGCCAGCAGCGACAGGGCCGGGGAGCTGTTTTTT. Its protein is CASSDRAGELFF.

The sample holds many counts of this clonotype. The V call is TRBV29-1, the J call TRBJ2-7, with TRBD1 identical over 7 bases. The CDR3 runs to 14 residues. The V segment lost 5 bases and the J segment 4 bases; nucleotides outside the gene matches: 11. Germline V CDR1 and CDR2: SQVTM, ANQGSEA. The CDR3 DNA is TGCAGCGTTATAAAACGCGACAGGGAATACGAGCAGTACTTC. Translated, it gives CSVIKRDREYEQYF.

The sample holds a few counts of this clonotype. The rearrangement uses TRBV5-1 and TRBJ2-7; TRBD2 matches 7 bases. This CDR3 has 16 residues. From germline, CDR1 is SGHRS and CDR2 YFSETQ. V shed 7 bases, J shed 1 base, and the junction held 14 bases outside the gene matches. The CDR3 nucleotides are TGCGCCAGCCAACTTTCTACTGGGGGGGATTCCTACGAGCAGTACTTC. It translates to CASQLSTGGDSYEQYF.